This T cell receptor beta chain emerged from a study of blood T cell repertoires in COVID-19. About the research overall: The samples span acute and convalescent COVID-19 from the United States, Italy and Spain.

Individuals drawn from 24 US areas were about 18 to 90 years old. TCRdb's copy holds only in-frame clones and misses some; the assay was immunoSEQ multiplex PCR. The sample lists fewer than 300,000 clones; 90% were seen once. Unmatched junction bases numbered 7, after V lost 0 bases and J lost 2 bases. CDR3 length: 17 amino acids. CDR1 is GTSNPN and CDR2 is SVGIG in the germline V gene (reference sequence). The sequence was collected from a woman aged 25-40 years who had recovered from COVID-19. This chain joins TRBV30 and TRBJ2-3; TRBD2 agrees at 11 bases. The source material was PBMCs or T cells enriched from blood (not recorded which). The CDR3 is CAWSVGLAGGITDTQYF. The CDR3 nucleotides read TGTGCCTGGAGTGTTGGCCTAGCGGGAGGAATCACAGATACGCAGTATTTT.